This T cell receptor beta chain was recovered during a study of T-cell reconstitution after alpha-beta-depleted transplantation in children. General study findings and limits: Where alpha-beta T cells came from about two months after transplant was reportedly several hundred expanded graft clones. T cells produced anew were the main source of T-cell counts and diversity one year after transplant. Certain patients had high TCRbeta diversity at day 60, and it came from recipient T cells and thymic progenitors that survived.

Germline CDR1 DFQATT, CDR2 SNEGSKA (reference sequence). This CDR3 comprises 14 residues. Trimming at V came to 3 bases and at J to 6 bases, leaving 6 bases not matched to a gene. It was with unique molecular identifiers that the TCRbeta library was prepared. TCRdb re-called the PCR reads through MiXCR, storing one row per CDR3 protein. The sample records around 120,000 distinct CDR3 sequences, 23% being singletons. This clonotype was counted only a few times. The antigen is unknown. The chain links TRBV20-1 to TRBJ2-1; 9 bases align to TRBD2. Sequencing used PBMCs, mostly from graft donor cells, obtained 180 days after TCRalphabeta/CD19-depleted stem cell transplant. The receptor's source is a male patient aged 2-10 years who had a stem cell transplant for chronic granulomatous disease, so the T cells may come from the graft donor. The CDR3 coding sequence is TGCAGTGCTAGTGGTCTAGCGGGAAGCAATGAGCAGTTCTTC. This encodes CSASGLAGSNEQFF.